These 6 T cell receptor beta chains were all obtained from the same sample, sequenced in a study of PD-1 blockade in classical Hodgkin lymphoma. Every one of the patients relapsed after autologous stem cell transplantation (brentuximab vedotin exposure was variable). TCRdb's table, derived via immunoSEQ multiplex PCR, lists solely in-frame clones and lacks some. The sample holds fewer than 25,000 clones; roughly 80% are singletons and the top ten take around 8%. The sample was peripheral blood mononuclear cells (PBMCs), taken before the second cycle of nivolumab. These receptors came from a human donor with classical Hodgkin lymphoma.

This clone was seen more than once but under ten times. This chain connects TRBV28 to TRBJ1-4; D gene ambiguous. There are 13 residues in the CDR3. V gave up 3 bases and J gave up 5 bases, with 7 bases separating them. Germline V gene sequence: CDR1 MDHEN, CDR2 SYDVKM. CDR3 protein: CASSFRENEKLFF. The CDR3 coding sequence is TGTGCCAGCAGTTTCCGGGAGAATGAAAAACTGTTTTTT.

This chain uses TRBV6-6 with TRBJ2-5; a possible D gene is TRBD2 (6 bases). The germline CDR1 and CDR2 sequences are MNHNY and SVGAGI (reference sequence). Trimming pared 5 bases from V and 0 bases from J, leaving 10 bases between. The CDR3 sequence is 14 residues long. As DNA, the CDR3 is TGTGCCAGCAGTCCCCCGGGAGACCAAGAGACCCAGTACTTC. This translates into CASSPPGDQETQYF.

The V gene is TRBV9, the J gene TRBJ2-4; 7 nucleotides match TRBD1. With V trimmed by 0 bases and J by 1 base, 13 bases remained unmatched. This CDR3 is built from 19 residues. The germline V gene encodes CDR1 SGDLS and CDR2 YYNGEE. CDR3 coding DNA: TGTGCCAGCAGCGTAGCGACAGGGTTATTGTGCGTGGCCAAAAACATTCAGTACTTC. As protein: CASSVATGLLCVAKNIQYF. Complete variable domain (other parts from reference TRBV9 and TRBJ2-4): DSGVTQTPKHLITATGQRVTLRCSPRSGDLSVYWYQQSLDQGLQFLIQYYNGEERAKGNILERFSAQQFPDLHSELNLSSLELGDSALYFCASSVATGLLCVAKNIQYFGAGTRLSVL.

The chain is built from TRBV27 and TRBJ1-4, with D possibly matching TRBD1 (6 bases). V lost 5 bases to trimming and J lost 7 bases, with 14 bases between them. CDR3 length: 14 amino acids. The V gene's germline CDR1 is MNHEY and CDR2 SMNVEV (reference sequence). The CDR3 spells CASSRTAKGEKLFF. The DNA for the CDR3 is TGTGCCAGCAGTAGGACAGCGAAGGGTGAAAAACTGTTTTTT.

J is TRBJ2-1 and V is TRBV6-1; unclear D gene. The CDR3 has 10 amino acids. V gave up 2 bases and J gave up 12 bases, with 5 bases separating them. From germline, CDR1 is MNHNS and CDR2 SASEGT. CDR3 nucleotides: TGTGCCAGCAGTGAAATAGCGCAGTTCTTC. Its translation: CASSEIAQFF.

The rearrangement uses TRBV10-3 and TRBJ1-2, with D tentatively TRBD1 (6 bases). Germline-derived CDR1 and CDR2 are ENHRY and SYGVKD. The CDR3 is 17 amino acids. The V and J ends lost 2 bases and 5 bases respectively, with 21 bases between them. CDR3 loop: CAISEPDPGQHFYGYTF. The CDR3 bases are TGTGCCATCAGTGAGCCCGATCCGGGACAACATTTTTATGGCTACACCTTC.